The rows below give T cell receptor beta chains drawn from one sample of a study of shared clonotypes between healthy human individuals. Libraries were prepared by immunoSEQ multiplex PCR; TCRdb keeps only in-frame clonotypes and omits some of them. The sample has approximately 620,000 clones; 95% to 98% are singletons. The specimen was naive CD4+ T cells sorted from blood. The receptors were sampled from a woman younger than 45 in good health. The CDR3 runs from the conserved cysteine through the conserved F or W. D genes are given only for firm matches. Expanded clones get a size class; other rows say once, few or many, or leave the size out.

.	.	TRBV6-6	TRBJ1-1	TGTGCCAGCAGTTCTATTTCCACTGAAGCTTTCTTT	CASSSISTEAFF
TRBD1	.	TRBV6-5	TRBJ1-1	TGTGCCAGCACCCCACAGGGGAAGGGCACTGAAGCTTTCTTT	CASTPQGKGTEAFF
.	.	TRBV4-1	TRBJ1-2	TGCGCCAGCAGCCAAGAACGACGGATGAATGGCTACACCTTC	CASSQERRMNGYTF
.	.	TRBV29-1	TRBJ2-3	TGCAGCGTTGGGGCTCACCTCCTTCGAGATACGCAGTATTTT	CSVGAHLLRDTQYF
.	.	TRBV5-6	TRBJ1-2	TGTGCCAGCAGCTTGTGGCAGGGTAACTATGGCTACACCTTC	CASSLWQGNYGYTF
TRBD2	.	TRBV19	TRBJ2-5	TGTGCCACCAGACTAGCGGGGAACCCGGAACAGTACTTC	CATRLAGNPEQYF
.	.	TRBV11-2	TRBJ2-7	TGTGCCAGCAGCTCCCTCCCAAGTGCCGGGGTGCAGTACTTC	CASSSLPSAGVQYF
.	.	TRBV7-3	TRBJ2-3	TGTGCCAGCAGCCCTATAGGGTTCACAGATACGCAGTATTTT	CASSPIGFTDTQYF
.	.	TRBV6-6	TRBJ2-1	TGTGCCAGCAGGGGCCCCAGCTCCTACAATGAGCAGTTCTTC	CASRGPSSYNEQFF
.	.	TRBV9	TRBJ2-3	TGTGCCAGCAGCCCTCGGGGTAGCGGCCTGGATACGCAGTATTTT	CASSPRGSGLDTQYF
.	.	TRBV7-2	TRBJ2-1	TGTGCCAGCAGCTTAGTCGCAGGGGTTGACAATGAGCAGTTCTTC	CASSLVAGVDNEQFF
.	.	TRBV10-1	TRBJ2-6	TGCGCCAGCACTATATTGAGGAGGAGTTTTTCTGGGGCCAACGTCCTGACTTTC	CASTILRRSFSGANVLTF
TRBD1	once	TRBV19	TRBJ1-2	TGTGCCAGTAGCCGACCTGGCGGGACAGACTATGGCTACACCTTC	CASSRPGGTDYGYTF
.	.	TRBV2	TRBJ2-5	TGTGCCAGCGCCCCGGGGCAAGAGACCCAGTACTTC	CASAPGQETQYF
TRBD2	.	TRBV28	TRBJ2-7	TGTGCCAGCACTCCATTAGCGGGAATCTCCTACGAGCAGTACTTC	CASTPLAGISYEQYF
.	.	TRBV29-1	TRBJ2-2	TGCAGCGTTGGCAGAGGGACCGGGGAGCTGTTTTTT	CSVGRGTGELFF
.	.	TRBV15	TRBJ2-5	TGTGCCACCAGCAGAGAAAACGGGGTAGAGACCCAGTACTTC	CATSRENGVETQYF
TRBD1	.	TRBV7-2	TRBJ1-4	TGTGCCAGCAGAAGGGACAGGGAAGAGGGTAAACTGTTTTTT	CASRRDREEGKLFF
.	once	TRBV19	TRBJ2-3	TGTGCCAGTAGTATGTTGGGACCGACAGATACGCAGTATTTT	CASSMLGPTDTQYF
TRBD2	.	TRBV4-1	TRBJ2-7	TGCGCCAGCAGCCAAGGCTCTAGCGGGATCTCCTACGAGCAGTACTTC	CASSQGSSGISYEQYF
TRBD1	.	TRBV5-1	TRBJ2-1	TGCGCCAGCAGGTCGACAGGGCCCTTCAATGAGCAGTTCTTC	CASRSTGPFNEQFF
.	.	TRBV18	TRBJ2-7	TGTGCCAGCTCACCACGAGTGAGTACGGGCGACGAGCAGTACTTC	CASSPRVSTGDEQYF
.	.	TRBV30	TRBJ1-5	TGTGCCTGGAGCTCAGGGGAGAGACAGCCCCAGCATTTT	CAWSSGERQPQHF
TRBD2	once	TRBV4-1	TRBJ2-1	TGCGCCAGCAGCCAAATAGCGGGATTAGAATTCTTC	CASSQIAGLEFF
.	.	TRBV2	TRBJ2-3	TGTGCCAGCACCCAACAGGGAGTGAGCACAGATACGCAGTATTTT	CASTQQGVSTDTQYF
TRBD1	.	TRBV28	TRBJ1-2	TGTGCCAGCAGTTTTGGGGGGACAGGGGGGCCCTATGGCTACACCTTC	CASSFGGTGGPYGYTF
TRBD1	.	TRBV28	TRBJ1-1	TGTGCCAGCAGTCGCTACAGGGGGACTGAAGCTTTCTTT	CASSRYRGTEAFF
TRBD2	.	TRBV14	TRBJ2-2	TGTGCCAGCAGCCTACGGGAGGCCGGGGAGCTGTTTTTT	CASSLREAGELFF
.	.	TRBV5-1	TRBJ2-7	TGCGCCAGTGGCTTCGGGGGCCGGACGTACGAGCAGTACTTC	CASGFGGRTYEQYF
.	.	TRBV7-8	TRBJ1-2	TGTGCCAGCAGTACCCGCGGGGAACACTATGGCTACACCTTC	CASSTRGEHYGYTF
.	once	TRBV25-1	TRBJ1-1	TGTGCCAGCTGTCTGAACACTGAAGCTTTCTTT	CASCLNTEAFF
TRBD1	.	TRBV28	TRBJ1-5	TGTGCCAGCAGAACGACAGGGGTCCAGCCCCAGCATTTT	CASRTTGVQPQHF
.	once	TRBV19	TRBJ2-7	TGTGCCAGTACCCCCCTCGGGGCCATCAAGTCCGAGCAGTACTTC	CASTPLGAIKSEQYF
.	.	TRBV10-2	TRBJ2-5	TGCGCCAGCACCACGGGAGAGACCCAGTACTTC	CASTTGETQYF
.	.	TRBV6-5	TRBJ2-5	TGTGCCAGCAGTTACGGGGGGGAGACCCAGTACTTC	CASSYGGETQYF
.	.	TRBV28	TRBJ1-1	TGTGCCAGCAGTCCGACAGGAGCGAACACTGAAGCTTTCTTT	CASSPTGANTEAFF
TRBD1	.	TRBV7-9	TRBJ1-3	TGTGCCAGCAGCTCACAGGACAGGCTTGGAAACACCATATATTTT	CASSSQDRLGNTIYF
.	.	TRBV19	TRBJ1-5	TGTGCCAGTAGCTCAGGGGTACCCCAGCATTTT	CASSSGVPQHF
.	.	TRBV29-1	TRBJ1-1	TGCAGCGTTAGCGCAGCGATGAACACTGAAGCTTTCTTT	CSVSAAMNTEAFF
TRBD1	.	TRBV9	TRBJ1-2	TGTGCCAGCACCGGACAGGCCCATGGCTACACCTTC	CASTGQAHGYTF
.	.	TRBV28	TRBJ1-4	TGTGCCAGCAGTTTACCCGGGAAGCTTAATGAAAAACTGTTTTTT	CASSLPGKLNEKLFF
.	once	TRBV5-1	TRBJ2-5	TGCGCCAGCAGCTTGGATCTCGGGACCCAGTACTTC	CASSLDLGTQYF
.	.	TRBV28	TRBJ1-1	TGTGCCAGCAGTTTAAAAGCCGGGAGGGCTGAAGCTTTCTTT	CASSLKAGRAEAFF
.	.	TRBV18	TRBJ2-1	TGTGCCAGCTCACCACCTCGTGGAGATCGACAGCAGTTCTTC	CASSPPRGDRQQFF
.	.	TRBV18	TRBJ2-1	TGTGCCAGCTCACCGGGACGGAACTACAATGAGCAGTTCTTC	CASSPGRNYNEQFF
TRBD1	once	TRBV18	TRBJ1-2	TGTGCCAGCTCACCGGGACAGGAAAATGGCTACACCTTC	CASSPGQENGYTF
.	.	TRBV25-1	TRBJ1-4	TGTGCCAGCAGTGTTCCCCAGGGGAGAGGACAAACTAATGAAAAACTGTTTTTT	CASSVPQGRGQTNEKLFF
.	.	TRBV6-5	TRBJ2-2	TGTGCCAGCAGTTACCAGAACACCGGGGAGCTGTTTTTT	CASSYQNTGELFF
.	.	TRBV5-1	TRBJ2-3	TGCGCCAGCAGCCGCGAGGAGGCTGATACGCAGTATTTT	CASSREEADTQYF
.	.	TRBV28	TRBJ2-7	TGTGCCAGCAGACGGGGAAACACTTATTCCTACGAGCAGTACTTC	CASRRGNTYSYEQYF
TRBD1	.	TRBV28	TRBJ2-5	TGTGCCAGCAGCGATGGGACAGTACAAGAGACCCAGTACTTC	CASSDGTVQETQYF
TRBD2	.	TRBV5-1	TRBJ2-2	TGCGCCAGCAGCTTGGGGCTAGCGGGAGGGACGAACACCGGGGAGCTGTTTTTT	CASSLGLAGGTNTGELFF